The source of this T cell receptor beta chain is a study of monozygotic twins with inflammatory bowel disease. General study points: Telling different T cell subtypes apart from each other was not possible. Perhaps reflecting limited power, concordant and discordant twins did not differ in repertoire similarity. Compared with healthy twins, IBD patients shared fewer clonotypes with others, especially with disease activity.

One entry per CDR3 protein, without DNA, is what TCRdb gives after re-calling the 5' RACE reads. The sample has around 380,000 distinct CDR3 sequences, and its top ten clones hold around 2.3%. Turning to this clonotype: As yet, its antigen is unknown.

Every single donor had an approximately 2.3 ml blood sample drawn. CDR3 length: 14 amino acids. In germline, CDR1 is DFQATT, CDR2 SNEGSKA (reference sequence). This rearrangement joins TRBV20-1 to TRBJ1-5; TCRdb picks TRBD1, but there is no DNA to check that call. This receptor was identified in a human donor with ulcerative colitis or Crohn's disease, or a healthy co-twin of an affected twin (not recorded which). The sequenced sample was blood. CDR3 in amino acids: CSARIQGSNQPQHF.